Described below is a single TCR beta chain sequence and its context. Its antigen is not identified. CDR3 length: 15 residues. Between the trimmed V and J ends, which lost 0 bases and 0 bases, there was a span of 11 bases. Per germline, CDR1 GTSNPN and CDR2 SVGIG (reference sequence). Some clones are missing from TCRdb's copy, which holds only in-frame ones; the method was immunoSEQ multiplex PCR. Here the sample spans 450,000 to 500,000 clones, around 80% being singletons. The sample comes from a study of shared clonotypes between healthy human individuals. Study donors comprised healthy, HIV-negative adults devoid of recent acute infection or vaccination. The donor cohort consisted entirely of Caucasian adults residing in Nashville, Tennessee. General observations from the study: Sequencing depth was a factor that was expected to affect clonotype sharing among donors.

Sequencing was performed on PBMCs. The sequence came from a woman between 40 and 50 years old in good health. Some clones in this sample may be carry-over from other donors' samples. The chain couples TRBV30 to TRBJ1-1; no definite D call. The CDR3 DNA follows: TGTGCCTGGAGTGTACGACGACTCCTGAACACTGAAGCTTTCTTT. Translated: CAWSVRRLLNTEAFF.